These 21 T cell receptor beta chains were sequenced from one sample in a study of CD8 T cells in ankylosing spondylitis. Study outcomes and limitations: It appeared that ankylosing spondylitis blood was characterized by a TCR beta motif of several highly homologous variants.

Their specific antigens are unknown. TCRdb analysed the 5' RACE reads with MiXCR anew, one entry per CDR3 protein. The sample has 470,000 or so distinct CDR3 sequences, approximately 26% seen once. Sequencing input: blood, either unsorted or a sorted T cell fraction (not recorded which). The receptors come from a male donor with ankylosing spondylitis.

V is TRBV20-1 and J is TRBJ1-2, with D hard to call. Germline V gives CDR1 DFQATT, CDR2 SNEGSKA (reference sequence). Trimming removed 3 bases at V and 4 bases at J, with 15 bases between. The CDR3 spans 14 residues. The CDR3 reads CSASQPQAIYGYTF. The DNA for the CDR3 is TGCAGTGCTAGTCAGCCCCAGGCTATCTATGGCTACACCTTC.

This chain joins TRBV29-1 and TRBJ2-7, with 13 bases matching TRBD2. CDR3 length equals 14 residues. CDR1 is SQVTM, CDR2 ANQGSEA, per germline. With V trimmed by 6 bases and J by 4 bases, 6 bases remained unmatched. The CDR3, as DNA: TGCAGCGTATCGACTAGCGGGAGGTGGTACGAGCAGTACTTC. The encoded protein is CSVSTSGRWYEQYF.

This clonotype was seen only a few times. This chain joins TRBV7-9 and TRBJ1-2, with no clear D. The CDR3 loop spans 14 amino acids. Germline CDR1 reads SEHNR; CDR2 reads FQNEAQ (reference sequence). Trimming stripped 4 bases from V and 4 bases from J, with 13 bases between. CDR3 residues: CASSSFDGIYGYTF. The CDR3 coding sequence is TGTGCCAGCAGCTCCTTCGACGGAATCTATGGCTACACCTTC. Together with reference TRBV7-9 and TRBJ1-2, the CDR3 gives the full variable domain: DTGVSQNPRHKITKRGQNVTFRCDPISEHNRLYWYRQTLGQGPEFLTYFQNEAQLEKSRLLSDRFSAERPKGSFSTLEIQRTEQGDSAMYLCASSSFDGIYGYTFGSGTRLTVV.

The chain has TRBV6-1 and TRBJ2-2; 8 bases are shared with TRBD1. The CDR3 is 15 residues long. Trimming took 6 bases from V and 4 from J; bases not matched to a gene: 7. The germline V gene has CDR1 MNHNS and CDR2 SASEGT. The CDR3 loop reads CASSRQGTTTGELFF. The CDR3 nucleotides are TGTGCCAGCAGCCGACAGGGGACGACCACCGGGGAGCTGTTTTTT.

This clonotype was observed once. Written as DNA, the CDR3 is TGCAGTGCTTCAGACCGCAATCAGCCCCAGCATTTT. Translated, it gives CSASDRNQPQHF. This sequence joins TRBV20-1 and TRBJ1-5; D remains unclear. Germline values: CDR1 DFQATT, CDR2 SNEGSKA (reference sequence). This CDR3 has 12 residues. V was trimmed by 5 bases and J by 2 bases, leaving 7 bases between them.

The gene calls are TRBV25-1 and TRBJ1-2; D not certain. Germline loops: CDR1 MGHDK, CDR2 SYGVNS. CDR3 length equals 14 residues. Between the trimmed V and J ends, which lost 4 bases and 9 bases, there was a span of 18 bases. Here the CDR3 reads CASSVPGVGSRYTF. As DNA, the CDR3 is TGTGCCAGCAGTGTACCCGGGGTAGGGAGTCGCTACACCTTC.

V is TRBV12-3 or TRBV12-4 and J is TRBJ2-1; 10 nucleotides agree with TRBD2. The CDR3 runs to 16 residues. Trimming at V came to 5 bases and at J to 3 bases, leaving 7 bases not matched to a gene. For the CDR3, the DNA is TGTGCCAGCAGTATAAGAACTAGCGGGGTCTACAATGAGCAGTTCTTC. This translates into CASSIRTSGVYNEQFF.

This clonotype has just a few counts. The rearrangement joins TRBV12-5 to TRBJ2-2, with D tentatively TRBD1 (5 bases). The CDR3 consists of 20 residues. Germline assignment: CDR1 LGHNT and CDR2 FRNRAP. V was cut by 1 base and J by 0 bases, with 21 bases left in between. CDR3 sequence: CASGLGTKDLLPANTGELFF. In DNA, the CDR3 is TGTGCTAGTGGTTTGGGGACAAAAGACCTCCTCCCCGCGAACACCGGGGAGCTGTTTTTT.

Only a few counts were recorded for this clonotype. This chain links TRBV5-1 with TRBJ1-2, with D possibly being TRBD1 (5 bases). The V and J ends lost 9 bases and 4 bases respectively, with 16 bases between them. This CDR3 region has 13 residues. Germline V gene sequence: CDR1 SGHRS, CDR2 YFSETQ. The CDR3 is CATHPGDGYGYTF. DNA of the CDR3: TGCGCCACCCACCCGGGGGACGGCTATGGCTACACCTTC.

The chain uses TRBV5-5 and TRBJ2-1; no firm D call. CDR1 SGHKS and CDR2 YYEKEE come from the germline V gene (reference sequence). The CDR3 is 15 residues long. The V end lost 4 bases, the J end lost 0 bases, and 11 bases lay between the germline ends. CDR3 sequence: CASSRTPSSYNEQFF. The DNA of the CDR3 is TGTGCCAGCAGCCGGACGCCGAGCTCCTACAATGAGCAGTTCTTC.

The J gene is TRBJ2-3, the V gene TRBV2; 7 bases line up with TRBD2. This CDR3 is built from 15 residues. Germline V CDR1 and CDR2: SNHLY, FYNNEI. V lost 5 bases and J lost 3; bases outside the gene matches: 8. The CDR3 sequence is CASSNGRELTDTQYF. The CDR3 nucleotides read TGTGCCAGCAGTAATGGGAGGGAGTTGACAGATACGCAGTATTTT. The full variable domain, rest sourced from reference TRBV2 and TRBJ2-3, is EPEVTQTPSHQVTQMGQEVILRCVPISNHLYFYWYRQILGQKVEFLVSFYNNEISEKSEIFDDQFSVERPDGSNFTLKIRSTKLEDSAMYFCASSNGRELTDTQYFGPGTRLTVL.

This chain joins TRBV14 and TRBJ1-2, with 7 bases identical to TRBD1. Trimming at V came to 4 bases and at J to 5 bases, leaving 7 bases not matched to a gene. The CDR3 extends over 14 amino acids. Per germline, CDR1 SGHDN and CDR2 FVKESK. The CDR3 sequence is CASSPGGLIYGYTF. The CDR3 DNA is TGTGCCAGCAGCCCAGGGGGTCTTATATATGGCTACACCTTC.

This clonotype was found a few times. The rearrangement links TRBV6-1 to TRBJ2-1; D might be TRBD1 or TRBD2, each matching 5 bases. The V gene's germline CDR1 is MNHNS and CDR2 SASEGT. Trimming took off 1 base at V and 8 bases at J, with 21 bases between the two ends. The CDR3 is 17 residues long. This chain's CDR3 is CASSEGLSSAGADEQFF. CDR3 DNA: TGTGCCAGCAGTGAAGGGCTGTCGTCGGCCGGGGCCGATGAGCAGTTCTTC.

This sequence joins TRBV5-1 and TRBJ2-5; D ambiguous. This CDR3 spans 14 amino acids. From germline, CDR1 is SGHRS and CDR2 YFSETQ. V lost 1 base to trimming and J lost 1 base, with 8 bases between them. CDR3 nucleotides: TGCGCCAGCAGCTTGATAGGGTCCCAAGAGACCCAGTACTTC. Protein sequence: CASSLIGSQETQYF.

There are a few counts of this clonotype. The chain uses TRBV7-2 and TRBJ2-7; D is ambiguous. The CDR3 extends over 14 amino acids. Trimming left V 0 bases short and J 0 bases short, with 6 bases between. Germline CDR1 SGHTA, CDR2 FQGNSA. The CDR3 is CASSLAGISYEQYF. The CDR3 DNA sequence: TGTGCCAGCAGCTTAGCGGGCATCTCCTACGAGCAGTACTTC.

This clonotype was seen many times. The chain combines TRBV9 with TRBJ1-6, with a weak D call TRBD1 (5 bases). The CDR3 loop spans 17 amino acids. Looked up from germline, CDR1 is SGDLS and CDR2 is YYNGEE. The V gene lost 0 bases and the J gene lost 6 bases, with 16 bases spanning the gap. The CDR3 DNA follows: TGTGCCAGCAGCGTAGCGGGACCGTCCGGCTCTAATTCACCCCTCCACTTT. Translated: CASSVAGPSGSNSPLHF.

At least ten counts were recorded for this clonotype. Its ends do not fully match the called genes, so a read error is possible. The J gene is TRBJ2-3, the V gene TRBV5-1, with unresolved D. From germline, CDR1 is SGHRS and CDR2 YFSETQ. The CDR3 has 11 residues. The CDR3: CASSLLDTQYF. The CDR3 nucleotides are TGTGCCAGCAGCTTGCTAGATACGCAGTATTTT.

The chain couples TRBV18 to TRBJ1-1; D gene ambiguous. Per germline, CDR1 KGHSH and CDR2 LQKENI. The ends were cut back, 3 bases at V and 1 base at J, with 9 bases in the middle. CDR3 length: 14 residues. DNA of the CDR3: TGTGCCAGCTCACCTGTATGGTCGAACACTGAAGCTTTCTTT. This encodes CASSPVWSNTEAFF.

This clonotype was seen a handful of times. The chain recombines TRBV9 with TRBJ2-7, with D perhaps TRBD1 (6 bases). CDR1 and CDR2 from the germline V gene are SGDLS and YYNGEE. Trimming stripped 3 bases from V and 1 base from J, with 17 bases between. The CDR3 contains 16 residues. CDR3 region: CASSASLRDTSYEQYF. For the CDR3, the DNA is TGTGCCAGCAGCGCAAGCCTCCGGGACACTTCCTACGAGCAGTACTTC. Drawing the rest from reference TRBV9 and TRBJ2-7, the complete variable domain is DSGVTQTPKHLITATGQRVTLRCSPRSGDLSVYWYQQSLDQGLQFLIQYYNGEERAKGNILERFSAQQFPDLHSELNLSSLELGDSALYFCASSASLRDTSYEQYFGPGTRLTVT.

This clonotype was seen many times. This chain links TRBV12-3 or TRBV12-4 with TRBJ2-2; D is uncertain. The CDR3 is 12 amino acids. V shed 3 bases and J shed 3 bases, with 2 bases lying between them. The CDR3 DNA reads TGTGCCAGCAGTTTTGACACCGGGGAGCTGTTTTTT. Its translation: CASSFDTGELFF.

This clonotype came up a few times. The chain is built from TRBV11-2 and TRBJ1-4, with D perhaps TRBD1 (5 bases). CDR3 length equals 14 residues. The V end lost 5 bases, the J end lost 3 bases, and 10 bases lay between the germline ends. Germline V gene sequence: CDR1 SGHAT, CDR2 FQNNGV. CDR3: CASSPGYSNEKLFF. CDR3 nucleotides: TGTGCCAGCAGCCCAGGGTATTCTAATGAAAAACTGTTTTTT. Full variable domain (outside the CDR3, taken from reference TRBV11-2 and TRBJ1-4): EAGVAQSPRYKIIEKRQSVAFWCNPISGHATLYWYQQILGQGPKLLIQFQNNGVVDDSQLPKDRFSAERLKGVDSTLKIQPAKLEDSAVYLCASSPGYSNEKLFFGSGTQLSVL.